These 9 T cell receptor beta chains were all obtained from the same sample, sequenced in a study of blood T cells in healthy people across ages. Together with a sample-barcoded 5' primer, a J-beta primer mix was included in a second PCR lasting roughly 6 to 12 cycles. TCRdb processed the 5' RACE reads anew with MiXCR; each CDR3 protein has one entry. The sample lists 1.5 million to 1.9 million distinct CDR3 sequences, approximately 42% occurring once. The sequencing input was blood. The receptors were gathered from a young woman in good health.

This clonotype has a handful of counts. The J gene is TRBJ1-2, the V gene TRBV29-1, with 7 nucleotides matching TRBD1. The CDR3 extends over 15 amino acids. CDR1 and CDR2 (germline): SQVTM, ANQGSEA. Trimming at V came to 3 bases and at J to 4 bases, leaving 11 bases not matched to a gene. CDR3 DNA sequence: TGCAGCGTTGAGAGGGCAGGGACAGCATTCTATGGCTACACCTTC. Translation: CSVERAGTAFYGYTF.

This clonotype was observed a handful of times. This sequence joins TRBV5-6 and TRBJ2-5; no reliable D call. V was trimmed by 0 bases and J by 4 bases, leaving 16 bases between them. The V gene's germline CDR1 is SGHDT and CDR2 YYEEEE. This CDR3 has 16 residues. The CDR3 reads CASSLERSYLGETQYF. The CDR3 DNA reads TGTGCCAGCAGCTTGGAAAGGTCCTACCTGGGAGAGACCCAGTACTTC. The complete variable domain, with remaining parts taken from reference TRBV5-6 and TRBJ2-5, reads DAGVTQSPTHLIKTRGQQVTLRCSPKSGHDTVSWYQQALGQGPQFIFQYYEEEERQRGNFPDRFSGHQFPNYSSELNVNALLLGDSALYLCASSLERSYLGETQYFGPGTRLLVL.

This clonotype was counted a few times. V usage is TRBV29-1 and J usage is TRBJ1-4; no clear D. From germline, CDR1 is SQVTM and CDR2 ANQGSEA. CDR3 length: 10 amino acids. The V gene lost 7 bases and the J gene lost 5 bases, with 5 bases spanning the gap. The chain's CDR3 is CSAQNEKLFF. The CDR3 DNA sequence: TGCAGCGCCCAGAATGAAAAACTGTTTTTT.

The V and J genes are TRBV20-1 and TRBJ2-5; TRBD1 agrees at 7 bases. This CDR3 is 13 amino acids long. Germline V gives CDR1 DFQATT, CDR2 SNEGSKA (reference sequence). The V segment lost 6 bases and the J segment 2 bases; nucleotides outside the gene matches: 6. This CDR3 reads CSADGDSQETQYF. CDR3 in DNA: TGCAGTGCCGATGGGGACAGTCAAGAGACCCAGTACTTC.

This chain connects TRBV4-1 to TRBJ2-7; D unresolved. V shed 3 bases and J shed 3 bases, with 15 bases lying between them. This CDR3 region has 15 residues. Germline assignment: CDR1 MGHRA and CDR2 YSYEKL. The CDR3 sequence is CASSQGHLKDYEQYF. CDR3 bases: TGCGCCAGCAGCCAGGGTCACCTCAAAGACTACGAGCAGTACTTC.

The CDR3 coding sequence is TGTGCCAGCAGTTCCCCCGCAGGCTGGGGTAATGAAAAACTGTTTTTT. Its protein product is CASSSPAGWGNEKLFF. The J gene is TRBJ1-4, the V gene TRBV6-6, with D unresolved. Germline values: CDR1 MNHNY, CDR2 SVGAGI (reference sequence). With 4 bases removed from V and 4 bases from J, the gap between germline ends came to 16 bases. This CDR3 region has 16 residues.

This clonotype was observed at least ten times. The germline gene is not matched at one end of the junction; a read error may be the cause. V usage is TRBV5-1 and J usage is TRBJ2-7, with D hard to call. The CDR3 is made up of 14 amino acids. The germline gives CDR1 SGHRS, CDR2 YFSETQ. The CDR3 loop is CASSLVPGAYEQYF. The CDR3 DNA sequence: TGTGCCAGCAGCTTAGTTCCAGGCGCCTACGAGCAGTACTTC.

The genes are TRBV7-9 and TRBJ1-6, with D hard to call. The CDR3 has 15 residues. The V gene's germline CDR1 is SEHNR and CDR2 FQNEAQ (reference sequence). Trimming cost V 1 base and J 7 bases, with 11 bases left between them. CDR3 loop: CASSLGQRMNSPLHF. The DNA for the CDR3 is TGTGCCAGCAGCTTAGGGCAGCGTATGAATTCACCCCTCCACTTT.

This clonotype has only a few counts. The chain is built from TRBV6-2 or TRBV6-3 and TRBJ1-2, with D possibly being TRBD1 (6 bases). There are 13 residues in the CDR3. Germline CDR1 and CDR2: MNHEY and SVGEGT. Between the trimmed V and J ends, which lost 7 bases and 8 bases, there was a span of 17 bases. The DNA of the CDR3 is TGTGCCAGCATCGACATAGGACAGAGCGGCTACACCTTC. This gives the protein CASIDIGQSGYTF.